This T cell receptor beta chain was retrieved from a study of shared clonotypes between healthy human individuals. Overall study findings and caveats: Shared across several donors were around 4.7% of the naive CD4 clonotypes. The study found lower generation probabilities in non-shared clonotypes than in those shared by all four donors. Measured sharing among donors was expected to vary with sequencing depth.

The donor population consisted of healthy HIV-negative adults with no recent acute infections or vaccinations. A remark on this clone: The target antigen is unknown.

The method was immunoSEQ multiplex PCR; TCRdb's version includes in-frame clones alone and lacks a portion of them. The sample carries millions of clones, over 85% recorded once. This receptor was taken from a man aged 18 to 30 in good health. What was sequenced was naive CD4+ T cells sorted from blood. Subset meaning: CD45RA+ positively selected.

CDR3 sequence: CASTSGTSYEQYF. The CDR3 bases are TGTGCCAGCACATCAGGAACCTCCTACGAGCAGTACTTC. The chain links TRBV6-5 to TRBJ2-7; D gene unclear. Germline assignment: CDR1 MNHEY and CDR2 SVGAGI. CDR3 length: 13 amino acids. V lost 7 bases, J lost 0 bases, and 10 bases lay in between.